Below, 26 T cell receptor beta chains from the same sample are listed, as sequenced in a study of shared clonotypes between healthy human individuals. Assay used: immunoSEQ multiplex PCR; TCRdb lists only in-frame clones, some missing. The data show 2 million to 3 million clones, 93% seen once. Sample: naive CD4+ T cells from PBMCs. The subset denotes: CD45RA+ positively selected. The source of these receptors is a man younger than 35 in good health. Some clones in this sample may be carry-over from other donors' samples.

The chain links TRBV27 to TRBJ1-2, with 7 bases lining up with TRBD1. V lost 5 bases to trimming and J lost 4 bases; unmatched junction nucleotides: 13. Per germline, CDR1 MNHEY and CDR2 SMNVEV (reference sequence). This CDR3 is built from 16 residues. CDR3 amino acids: CASSTTRDSNSYGYTF. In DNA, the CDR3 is TGTGCCAGCAGTACGACCCGGGACAGTAATAGCTATGGCTACACCTTC.

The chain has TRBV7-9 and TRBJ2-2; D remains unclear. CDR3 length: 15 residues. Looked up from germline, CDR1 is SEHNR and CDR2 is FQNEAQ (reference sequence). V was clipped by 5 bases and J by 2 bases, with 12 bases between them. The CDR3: CASSPQTVNTGELFF. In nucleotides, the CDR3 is TGTGCCAGCAGCCCTCAAACAGTCAACACCGGGGAGCTGTTTTTT.

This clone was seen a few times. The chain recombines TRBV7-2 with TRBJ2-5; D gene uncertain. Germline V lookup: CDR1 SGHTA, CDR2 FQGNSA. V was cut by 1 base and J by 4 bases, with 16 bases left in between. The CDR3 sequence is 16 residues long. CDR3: CASSLVAQALRETQYF. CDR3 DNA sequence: TGTGCCAGCAGCTTAGTCGCTCAGGCCCTTAGAGAGACCCAGTACTTC. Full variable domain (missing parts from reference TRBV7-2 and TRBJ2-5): GAGVSQSPSNKVTEKGKDVELRCDPISGHTALYWYRQSLGQGLEFLIYFQGNSAPDKSGLPSDRFSAERTGGSVSTLTIQRTQQEDSAVYLCASSLVAQALRETQYFGPGTRLLVL.

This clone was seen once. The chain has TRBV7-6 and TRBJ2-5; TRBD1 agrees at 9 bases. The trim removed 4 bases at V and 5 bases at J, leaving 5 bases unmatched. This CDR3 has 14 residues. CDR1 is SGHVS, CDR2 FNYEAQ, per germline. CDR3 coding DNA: TGTGCCAGCAGCTCGGACAGGGGTAGGGAGACCCAGTACTTC. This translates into CASSSDRGRETQYF.

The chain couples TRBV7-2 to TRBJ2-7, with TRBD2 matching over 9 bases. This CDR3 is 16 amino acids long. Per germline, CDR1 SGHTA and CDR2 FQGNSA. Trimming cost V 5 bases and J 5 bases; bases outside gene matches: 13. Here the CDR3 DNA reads TGTGCCAGCAGCGACCGGGGACTAGCAGGTCCCCACGAGCAGTACTTC. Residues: CASSDRGLAGPHEQYF.

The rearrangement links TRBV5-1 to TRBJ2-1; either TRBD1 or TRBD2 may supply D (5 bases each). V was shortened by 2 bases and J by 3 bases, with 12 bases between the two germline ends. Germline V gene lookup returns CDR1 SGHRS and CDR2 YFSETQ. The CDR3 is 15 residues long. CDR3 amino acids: CASSFEGPNYNEQFF. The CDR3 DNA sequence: TGCGCCAGCAGCTTCGAGGGACCGAACTACAATGAGCAGTTCTTC.

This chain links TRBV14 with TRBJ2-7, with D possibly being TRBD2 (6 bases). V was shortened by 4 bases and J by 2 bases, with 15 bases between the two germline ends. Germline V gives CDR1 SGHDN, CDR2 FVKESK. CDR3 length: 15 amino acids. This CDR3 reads CASSRGVPPPYEQYF. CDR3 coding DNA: TGTGCCAGCAGCCGGGGGGTGCCACCACCCTACGAGCAGTACTTC.

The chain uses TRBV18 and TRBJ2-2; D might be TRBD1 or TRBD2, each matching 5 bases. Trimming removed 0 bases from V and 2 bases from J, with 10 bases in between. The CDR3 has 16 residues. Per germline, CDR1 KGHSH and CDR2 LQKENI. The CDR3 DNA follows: TGTGCCAGCTCACCACCCGGGGCAGCCAACACCGGGGAGCTGTTTTTT. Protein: CASSPPGAANTGELFF.

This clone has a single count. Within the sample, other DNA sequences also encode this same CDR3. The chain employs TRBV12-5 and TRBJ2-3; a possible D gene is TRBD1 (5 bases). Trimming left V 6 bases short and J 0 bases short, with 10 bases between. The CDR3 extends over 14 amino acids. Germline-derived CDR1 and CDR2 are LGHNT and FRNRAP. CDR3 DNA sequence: TGTGCTAGTGGCCCAGGGCCCAGCACAGATACGCAGTATTTT. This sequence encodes CASGPGPSTDTQYF. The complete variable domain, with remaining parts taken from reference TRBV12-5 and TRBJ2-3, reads DARVTQTPRHKVTEMGQEVTMRCQPILGHNTVFWYRQTMMQGLELLAYFRNRAPLDDSGMPKDRFSAEMPDATLATLKIQPSEPRDSAVYFCASGPGPSTDTQYFGPGTRLTVL.

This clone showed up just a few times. CDR3: CSSRGANTGELFF. For the CDR3, the DNA is TGCAGCTCCAGGGGGGCGAACACCGGGGAGCTGTTTTTT. The chain combines TRBV29-1 with TRBJ2-2, with D perhaps TRBD1 (7 bases). CDR3 length: 13 residues. CDR1 SQVTM and CDR2 ANQGSEA come from the germline V gene. Trimming stripped 8 bases from V and 0 bases from J, with 10 bases between.

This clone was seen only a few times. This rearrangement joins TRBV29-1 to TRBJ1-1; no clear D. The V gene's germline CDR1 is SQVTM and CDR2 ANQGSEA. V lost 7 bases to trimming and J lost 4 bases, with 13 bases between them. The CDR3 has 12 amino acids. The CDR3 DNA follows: TGCAGCGGTATGGGGAGGAGCACTGAAGCTTTCTTT. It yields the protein CSGMGRSTEAFF.

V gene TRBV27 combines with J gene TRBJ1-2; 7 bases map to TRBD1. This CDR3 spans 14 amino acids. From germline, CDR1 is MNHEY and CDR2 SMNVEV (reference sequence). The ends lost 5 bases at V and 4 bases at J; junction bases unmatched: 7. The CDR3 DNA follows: TGTGCCAGCAGTGGATGGGACAGCACCTATGGCTACACCTTC. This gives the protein CASSGWDSTYGYTF.

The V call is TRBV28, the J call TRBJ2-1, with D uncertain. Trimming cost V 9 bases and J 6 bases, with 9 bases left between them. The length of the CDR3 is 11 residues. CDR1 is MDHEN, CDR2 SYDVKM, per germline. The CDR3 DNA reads TGTGCCAGTAACGGACCCAATGAGCAGTTCTTC. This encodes CASNGPNEQFF.

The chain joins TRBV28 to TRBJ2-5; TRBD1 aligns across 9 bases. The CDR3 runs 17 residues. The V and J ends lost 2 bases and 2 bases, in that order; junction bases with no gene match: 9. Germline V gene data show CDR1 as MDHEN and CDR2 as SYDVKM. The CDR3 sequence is CASSLGGTGWSQETQYF. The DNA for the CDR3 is TGTGCCAGCAGTTTAGGGGGGACAGGGTGGTCGCAAGAGACCCAGTACTTC.

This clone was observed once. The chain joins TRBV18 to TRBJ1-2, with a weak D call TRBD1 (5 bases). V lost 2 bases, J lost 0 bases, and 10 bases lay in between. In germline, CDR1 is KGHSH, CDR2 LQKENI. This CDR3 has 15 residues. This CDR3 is CASSPISGPNYGYTF. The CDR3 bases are TGTGCCAGCTCACCAATTTCAGGGCCTAACTATGGCTACACCTTC.

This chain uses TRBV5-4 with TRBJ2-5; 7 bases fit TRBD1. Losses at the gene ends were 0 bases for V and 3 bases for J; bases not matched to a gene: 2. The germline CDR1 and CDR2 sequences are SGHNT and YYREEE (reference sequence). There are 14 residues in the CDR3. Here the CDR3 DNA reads TGTGCCAGCAGCTTGGAGGGGGCAGAAGAGACCCAGTACTTC. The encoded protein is CASSLEGAEETQYF.

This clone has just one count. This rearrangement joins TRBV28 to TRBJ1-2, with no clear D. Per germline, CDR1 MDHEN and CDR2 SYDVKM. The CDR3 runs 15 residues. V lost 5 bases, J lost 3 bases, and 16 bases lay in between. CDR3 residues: CASSIPWRSYYGYTF. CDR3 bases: TGTGCCAGCAGTATCCCTTGGCGAAGCTACTATGGCTACACCTTC.

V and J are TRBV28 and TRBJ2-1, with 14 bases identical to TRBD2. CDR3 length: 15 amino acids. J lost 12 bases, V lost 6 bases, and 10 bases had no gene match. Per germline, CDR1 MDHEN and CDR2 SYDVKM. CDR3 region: CASSDGTSGSHWQFF. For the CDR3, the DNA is TGTGCCAGCAGCGACGGGACTAGCGGGAGTCACTGGCAGTTCTTC.

The CDR3 region has the DNA TGTGCCAGCAGTTTCCGGACAGGGATATTCGAGCAGTACTTC. Translating gives CASSFRTGIFEQYF. The rearrangement uses TRBV28 and TRBJ2-7; 8 positions match TRBD1. This CDR3 is built from 14 residues. The junction had 7 bases not matched to a gene; V was cut back by 3 bases and J by 6 bases. CDR1 and CDR2 (germline): MDHEN, SYDVKM.

CDR3 sequence reads: CASKDVTGGDQPQHF. CDR3 nucleotides: TGTGCCAGCAAGGACGTAACAGGGGGGGATCAGCCCCAGCATTTT. J is TRBJ1-5 and V is TRBV2; TRBD1 agrees at 8 bases. The ends lost 7 bases at V and 5 bases at J; junction bases unmatched: 10. The CDR3 spans 15 residues. CDR1 SNHLY and CDR2 FYNNEI come from the germline V gene.

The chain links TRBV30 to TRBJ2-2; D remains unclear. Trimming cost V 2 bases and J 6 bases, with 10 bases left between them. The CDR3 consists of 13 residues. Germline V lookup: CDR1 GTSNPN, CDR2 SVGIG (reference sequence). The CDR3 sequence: CAWSRAGAGELFF. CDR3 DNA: TGTGCCTGGAGTAGGGCTGGAGCCGGGGAGCTGTTTTTT.

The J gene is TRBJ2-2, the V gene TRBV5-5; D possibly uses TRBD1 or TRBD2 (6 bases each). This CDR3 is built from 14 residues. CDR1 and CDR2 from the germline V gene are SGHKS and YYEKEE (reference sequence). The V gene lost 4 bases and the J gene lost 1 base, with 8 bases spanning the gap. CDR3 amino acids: CASSAGQNTGELFF. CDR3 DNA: TGTGCCAGCAGCGCGGGACAGAACACCGGGGAGCTGTTTTTT.

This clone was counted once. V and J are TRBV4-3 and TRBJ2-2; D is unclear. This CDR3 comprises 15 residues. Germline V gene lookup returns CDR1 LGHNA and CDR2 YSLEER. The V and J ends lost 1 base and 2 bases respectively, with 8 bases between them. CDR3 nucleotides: TGCGCCAGCAGCCAAGTATACCCTAACACCGGGGAGCTGTTTTTT. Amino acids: CASSQVYPNTGELFF.

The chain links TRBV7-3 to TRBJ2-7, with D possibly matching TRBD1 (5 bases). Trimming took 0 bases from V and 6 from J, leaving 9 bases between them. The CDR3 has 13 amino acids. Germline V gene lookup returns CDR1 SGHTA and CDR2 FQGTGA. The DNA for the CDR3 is TGTGCCAGCAGCTTAACAGGGGCCCTCGAGCAGTACTTC. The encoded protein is CASSLTGALEQYF.

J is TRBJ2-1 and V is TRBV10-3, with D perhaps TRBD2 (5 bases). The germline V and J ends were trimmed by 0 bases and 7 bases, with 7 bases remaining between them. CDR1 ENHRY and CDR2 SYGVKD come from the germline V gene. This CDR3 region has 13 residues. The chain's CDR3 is CAISESGGNEQFF. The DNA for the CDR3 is TGTGCCATCAGTGAGTCGGGCGGGAATGAGCAGTTCTTC.

The chain's CDR3 is CASSLRTDEETQYF. DNA for the CDR3: TGTGCCAGCAGCCTCCGGACGGATGAAGAGACCCAGTACTTC. The rearrangement uses TRBV7-9 and TRBJ2-5; D not resolved. The germline CDR1 and CDR2 sequences are SEHNR and FQNEAQ (reference sequence). The CDR3 contains 14 residues. Trimming removed 5 bases from V and 3 bases from J, with 13 bases in between.